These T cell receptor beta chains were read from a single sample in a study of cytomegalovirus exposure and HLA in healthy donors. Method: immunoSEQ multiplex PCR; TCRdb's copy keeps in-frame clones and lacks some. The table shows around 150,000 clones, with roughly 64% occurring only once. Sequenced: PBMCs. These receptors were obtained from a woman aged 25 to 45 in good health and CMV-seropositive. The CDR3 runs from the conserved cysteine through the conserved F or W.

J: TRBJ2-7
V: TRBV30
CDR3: CAWSIAYEQYF

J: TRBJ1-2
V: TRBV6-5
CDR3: CASSSDRTGYTF

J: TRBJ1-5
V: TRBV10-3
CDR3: CAISEHGRAQPQHF

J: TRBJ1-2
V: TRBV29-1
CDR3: CSGGDRGRGYTF

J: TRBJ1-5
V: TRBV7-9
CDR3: CASRAGDQPQHF

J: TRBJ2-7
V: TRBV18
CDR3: CASSPQGAISYEQYF

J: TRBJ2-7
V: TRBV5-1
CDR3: CASSTGGASSYEQYF

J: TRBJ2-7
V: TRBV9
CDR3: CASSINPDQGYEQYF

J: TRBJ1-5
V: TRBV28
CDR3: CASKFLRLVQPQHF

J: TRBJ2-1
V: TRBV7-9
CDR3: CASSLRGADRNEQFF

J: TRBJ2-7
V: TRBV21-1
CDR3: CASGSDRNLSYEQYF

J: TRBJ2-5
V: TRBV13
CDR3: CASSLVGTRQETQYF

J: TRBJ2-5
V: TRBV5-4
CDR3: CASSSTRDETQYF

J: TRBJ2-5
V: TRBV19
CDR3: CASSRREWQETQYF

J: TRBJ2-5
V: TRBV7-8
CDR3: CASRNHRGSWQETQYF

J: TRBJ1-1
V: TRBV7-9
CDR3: CASSSRGGAQDEAFF

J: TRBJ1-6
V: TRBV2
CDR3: CASRAGQGLTLFYNSPLHF

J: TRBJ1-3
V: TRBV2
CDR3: CASSEKDREGSGNTIYF

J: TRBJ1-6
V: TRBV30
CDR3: CAWKGASYNSPLHF

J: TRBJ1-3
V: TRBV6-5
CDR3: CASSYTSAGLGNTIYF

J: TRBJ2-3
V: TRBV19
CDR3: CASSIRVSDTQYF

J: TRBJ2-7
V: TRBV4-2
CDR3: CASSQEQGTYEQYF

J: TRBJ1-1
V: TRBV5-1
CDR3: CASSFNSPGQVNTEAFF

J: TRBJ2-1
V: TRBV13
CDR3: CASSAGSGRAGEQFF

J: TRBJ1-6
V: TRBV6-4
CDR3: CASSEGANSPLHF

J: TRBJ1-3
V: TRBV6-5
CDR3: CASSRQGISGNSIYF

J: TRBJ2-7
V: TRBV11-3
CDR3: CASSFALGGYEQYF

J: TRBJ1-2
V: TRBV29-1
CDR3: CSVEPSGYGYTF

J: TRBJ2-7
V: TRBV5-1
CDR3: CASSFTGQNYEQYF

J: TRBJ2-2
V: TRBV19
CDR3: CASSGQGGTGELFF

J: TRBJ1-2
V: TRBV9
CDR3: CASSASLANYGYTF

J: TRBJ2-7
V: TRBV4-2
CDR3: CASSRHSGGNYEQYF

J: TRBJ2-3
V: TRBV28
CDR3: CASGSTDTQYF

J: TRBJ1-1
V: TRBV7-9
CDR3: CASSLATGGGTEAFF

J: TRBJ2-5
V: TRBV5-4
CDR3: CASSWTGVRGQETQYF

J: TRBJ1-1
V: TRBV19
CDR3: CASSRNSLSTEAFF

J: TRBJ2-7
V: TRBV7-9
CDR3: CASSLTEDTAEQYF

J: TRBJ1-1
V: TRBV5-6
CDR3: CASNPSGNTEAFF

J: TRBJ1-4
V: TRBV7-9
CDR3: CASSFDRDRVVKLFF

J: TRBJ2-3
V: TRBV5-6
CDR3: CASRKQAHTDTQYF

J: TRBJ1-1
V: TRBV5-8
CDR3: CASSGRDRGTEAFF

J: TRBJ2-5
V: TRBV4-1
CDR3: CASSQPRGASQETQYF

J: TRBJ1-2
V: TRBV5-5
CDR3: CASSLPGRGNGYTF

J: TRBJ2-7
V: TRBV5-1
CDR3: CASSLGTGKGVRGTNF

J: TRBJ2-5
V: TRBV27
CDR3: CASSLGGWRPQYF

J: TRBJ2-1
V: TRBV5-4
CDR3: CASSPGKRDGNEQFF

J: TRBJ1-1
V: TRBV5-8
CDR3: CASSLRAGGTEAFF

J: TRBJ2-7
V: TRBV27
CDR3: CASHGDTPYEQYF

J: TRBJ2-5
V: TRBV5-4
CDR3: CASSLGTSGGLYQETQYF